This T cell receptor (beta chain) was profiled in a study of T cell repertoires in cytomegalovirus infection. The overall study: From public TCR beta signatures came an indication of both CMV infection and matching HLA type.

Germline CDR1 is SGHTA and CDR2 is FQGNSA. The V end was cut by 5 bases, the J end by 4 bases, with 14 bases between. The CDR3 covers 14 residues. This clonotype was recorded many times. Its antigen is not known. Notes on the study in general: HLA-C-restricted CMV-specific TCR beta clonotypes prevailed in the ex vivo response.

TCRdb redid the calling of the reads with MiXCR, one entry per CDR3 protein. The sample has around 280,000 distinct CDR3 sequences, roughly 13% seen once. This TCR was recovered from a human donor in good health (CMV status not recorded). Some clones in this sample may be carry-over from other donors' samples. The chain employs TRBV7-2 and TRBJ1-1; D possibly corresponds to TRBD1 (6 bases). Material for sequencing was PBMCs. The CDR3 bases are TGTGCCAGCAGCCCGCGGGGGCGGGTCACTGAAGCTTTCTTT. This codes for CASSPRGRVTEAFF.